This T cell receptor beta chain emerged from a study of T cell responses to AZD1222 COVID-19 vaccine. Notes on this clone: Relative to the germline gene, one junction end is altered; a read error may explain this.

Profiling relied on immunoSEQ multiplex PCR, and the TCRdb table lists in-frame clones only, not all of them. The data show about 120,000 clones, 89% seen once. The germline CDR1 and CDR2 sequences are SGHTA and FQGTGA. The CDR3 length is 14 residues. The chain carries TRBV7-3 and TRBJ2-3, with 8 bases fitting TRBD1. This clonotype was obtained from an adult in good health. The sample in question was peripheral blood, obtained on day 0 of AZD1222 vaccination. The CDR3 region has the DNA TGTGCCAGCAGCTCTCAAGGACAGGGACAATACGTTGATTTT. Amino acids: CASSSQGQGQYVDF.